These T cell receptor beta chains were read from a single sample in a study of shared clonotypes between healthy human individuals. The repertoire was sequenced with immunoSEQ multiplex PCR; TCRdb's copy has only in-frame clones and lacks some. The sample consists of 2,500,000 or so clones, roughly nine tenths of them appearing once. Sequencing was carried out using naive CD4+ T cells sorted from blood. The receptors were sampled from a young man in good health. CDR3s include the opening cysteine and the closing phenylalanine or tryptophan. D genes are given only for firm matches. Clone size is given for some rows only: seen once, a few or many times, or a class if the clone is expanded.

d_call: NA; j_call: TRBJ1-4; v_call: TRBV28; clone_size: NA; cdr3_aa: CASSEGGNEKLFF; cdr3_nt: TGTGCCAGCTCGGAAGGCGGTAATGAAAAACTGTTTTTT
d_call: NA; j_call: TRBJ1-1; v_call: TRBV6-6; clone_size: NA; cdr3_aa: CASSREITEAFF; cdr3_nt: TGTGCCAGCAGTCGCGAAATTACTGAAGCTTTCTTT
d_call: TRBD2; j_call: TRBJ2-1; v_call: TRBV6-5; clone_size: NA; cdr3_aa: CASSYSGRTYNEQFF; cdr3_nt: TGTGCCAGCAGTTATAGCGGGAGGACTTACAATGAGCAGTTCTTC
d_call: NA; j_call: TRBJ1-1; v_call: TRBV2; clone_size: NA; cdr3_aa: CASSGRVLAEAFF; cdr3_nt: TGTGCCAGCAGCGGCAGGGTCTTGGCTGAAGCTTTCTTT
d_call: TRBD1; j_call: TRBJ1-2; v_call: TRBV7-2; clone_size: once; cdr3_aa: CASSSTRGNGYTF; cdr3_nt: TGTGCCAGCAGCTCGACCAGGGGGAATGGCTACACCTTC
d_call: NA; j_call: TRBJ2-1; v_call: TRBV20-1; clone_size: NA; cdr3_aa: CSATTLNEQFF; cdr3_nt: TGCAGTGCTACGACCCTCAATGAGCAGTTCTTC
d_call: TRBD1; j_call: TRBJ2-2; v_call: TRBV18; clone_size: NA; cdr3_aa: CASSPDRGNGELFF; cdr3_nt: TGTGCCAGCTCACCGGACAGGGGGAACGGGGAGCTGTTTTTT
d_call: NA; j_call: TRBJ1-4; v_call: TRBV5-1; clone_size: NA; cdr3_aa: CASSLGADSGLFF; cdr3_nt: TGCGCCAGCAGCTTGGGGGCGGATAGCGGGCTGTTTTTT
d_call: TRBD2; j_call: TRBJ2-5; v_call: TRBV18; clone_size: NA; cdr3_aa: CASSGELAGGGETQYF; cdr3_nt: TGTGCCAGCTCAGGGGAACTAGCGGGAGGCGGTGAGACCCAGTACTTC
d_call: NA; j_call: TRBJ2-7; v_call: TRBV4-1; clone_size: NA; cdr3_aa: CASSQVMVVGMVRYEQYF; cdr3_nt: TGCGCCAGCAGCCAAGTCATGGTCGTAGGGATGGTTCGATACGAGCAGTACTTC
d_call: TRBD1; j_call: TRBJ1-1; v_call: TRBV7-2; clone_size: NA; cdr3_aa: CASRTSTGGSTEAFF; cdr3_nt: TGTGCCAGCAGGACCTCGACAGGGGGCTCCACTGAAGCTTTCTTT
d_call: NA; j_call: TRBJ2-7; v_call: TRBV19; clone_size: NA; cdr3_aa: CASSSQGGTEQYF; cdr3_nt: TGTGCCAGTAGCTCTCAGGGGGGGACCGAGCAGTACTTC
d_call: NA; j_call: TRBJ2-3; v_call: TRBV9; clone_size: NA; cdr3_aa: CASSWGLSEGTDTQYF; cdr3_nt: TGTGCCAGCAGCTGGGGGCTCTCGGAAGGCACAGATACGCAGTATTTT
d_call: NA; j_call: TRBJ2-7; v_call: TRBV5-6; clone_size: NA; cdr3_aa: CASSSMGGPFTYEQYF; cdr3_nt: TGTGCCAGCAGCTCCATGGGCGGACCCTTTACCTACGAGCAGTACTTC
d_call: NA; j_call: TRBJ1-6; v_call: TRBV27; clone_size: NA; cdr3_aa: CASSSGVSYNSPLHF; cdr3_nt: TGTGCCAGCAGTTCTGGGGTCTCCTATAATTCACCCCTCCACTTT